This T cell receptor (beta chain) stems from a study of spatial heterogeneity in lung cancer. Time point noted: sample taken at primary tumor resection. TCRdb re-analysed the 5' RACE reads in MiXCR, keeping a single row per CDR3 protein. The sample carries under 25,000 distinct CDR3 sequences, about 5.8% recorded once. The CDR3 length is 16 residues. The germline CDR1 and CDR2 sequences are DFQATT and SNEGSKA (reference sequence). V dropped 3 bases and J dropped 1; count of bases not matched to a gene: 8. This clonotype was counted many times. The origin of this receptor is a male donor with early-stage non-small cell lung cancer. V is TRBV20-1 and J is TRBJ2-3, with 9 bases matching TRBD2. The sample here was PBMCs, taken at surgery. As DNA, the CDR3 is TGCAGTGCTAGCCCCGTAGCGGGGGCCGGCACAGATACGCAGTATTTT. Amino acid sequence: CSASPVAGAGTDTQYF.